The present TCR beta chain was sequenced within a study of post-analysis software for immune sequencing data. For the study at large: The disease courses spanned relapsing-remitting, secondary progressive and progressive-relapsing forms of multiple sclerosis.

TCR beta cDNA libraries had unique molecular identifiers. Each CDR3 protein is one row after TCRdb ran MiXCR on the PCR reads. Here the sample spans 820,000 or so distinct CDR3 sequences, roughly 50% being singletons. The sequenced sample consisted of blood. The TCR originated in a girl aged 10-17 years with multiple sclerosis.

The DNA of the CDR3 is TGTGCCACCCTCCCTGGCGGGGTAGGAGATACGCAGTATTTT. It specifies CATLPGGVGDTQYF. V and J are TRBV7-9 and TRBJ2-3; a weak D match, TRBD2 (6 bases). The germline CDR1 and CDR2 sequences are SEHNR and FQNEAQ (reference sequence). Trimming cost V 10 bases and J 5 bases, with 19 bases left between them. The CDR3 extends over 14 amino acids.